This T cell receptor beta chain was captured in a study of blood T cell repertoires in COVID-19. In the study overall: From the United States, Italy and Spain came samples of acute and convalescent COVID-19. From T cells, B-cell-depleted T cells, or PBMCs came the material, which was cDNA or gDNA.

How the authors handled the data: From reference gene primer amplification, estimates of nucleated cell counts were derived. TCRdb keeps only in-frame clones here, not all; method: immunoSEQ multiplex PCR. Clone size and V and J calls were adopted from that table, with D and trimming inferred from the DNA. The sample yields 300,000 to 350,000 clones, approximately 90% seen once. The V gene end was trimmed by 2 bases and the J gene end by 8 bases; junction bases not matched to a gene: 2. The CDR3 runs to 11 residues. Germline V gene sequence: CDR1 SQVTM, CDR2 ANQGSEA. This clone was observed a single time.

The sample comprised peripheral blood. The chain is built from TRBV29-1 and TRBJ1-2, with 7 bases matching TRBD1. The receptor was isolated from a woman aged 25-40 years with COVID-19, enrolled during active disease. CDR3 protein: CSVERTGGYTF. For the CDR3, the DNA is TGCAGCGTTGAACGGACAGGCGGCTACACCTTC.